The T cell receptor (beta chain) under discussion was sequenced for a study of shared clonotypes between healthy human individuals. The V end was cut by 4 bases, the J end by 1 base, with 7 bases between. Germline CDR1 reads SGHVS; CDR2 reads FQNEAQ. The length of the CDR3 is 13 residues. Naive CD45RA+ and memory CD45RA-negative subsets were split from CD4+ cells. Clones were read by immunoSEQ multiplex PCR, and TCRdb kept only the in-frame ones, dropping some. The sample includes millions of clones, around nine tenths of them seen just once. This receptor was taken from a young man in good health. J is TRBJ1-1 and V is TRBV7-8, with D unresolved. Input material: naive CD4+ T cells sorted from blood. Specified subset: CD45RA+ positively selected. The CDR3 region is CASSSPPNTEAFF. CDR3 in DNA: TGTGCCAGCAGCTCCCCCCCGAACACTGAAGCTTTCTTT.